This entry concerns a single T cell receptor (beta chain). Sequencing used immunoSEQ multiplex PCR; TCRdb keeps in-frame clones, though not all of them. The table has about 69,000 clones, roughly 88% seen once. This record comes from a study of T cell changes during pregnancy in multiple sclerosis. There are 15 residues in the CDR3. The V gene's germline CDR1 is SQVTM and CDR2 ANQGSEA. V was clipped by 5 bases and J by 0 bases; unmatched bases: 8. The rearrangement uses TRBV29-1 and TRBJ1-1; 8 bases line up with TRBD1. The TCR comes from a female donor with multiple sclerosis, enrolled in a pregnancy study. The material was peripheral blood, obtained in the third trimester of pregnancy. CDR3 sequence (DNA): TGCAGCGTTCGACAGGGGTGGGGTATGAACACTGAAGCTTTCTTT. Translating gives CSVRQGWGMNTEAFF.